This T cell receptor (beta chain) was documented in a study of kidney transplant recipient with SARS-CoV-2 infection (dated by TCRdb to 2020 to 2022). The sequencer listed for this sample is Illumina MiSeq. Profiling of the peripheral T cell repertoire was carried out for human TCRbeta genes. The original pipeline was this. Beta-binomial modelling was used to test for differences in clonotype abundance while accounting for variability over time. Expanded clonotypes were checked against the ImmuneCODE reference database of SARS-CoV-2-associated TCRs and mapped to regions of the viral genome. Additional repertoire analyses were carried out for TRBV gene usage, CDR3 length, CDR3 amino acid overlap between time points, clonotype abundance distributions and Jaccard similarity. TCRdb reworked the public reads: Q25 trimming with fastp, MiXCR clone assembly, productive beta chains retained. CDR3 protein duplicates are merged, each entry listing the most common genes and DNA. TCRdb assigned the V and J calls; the authors' analysis was not used. The sample includes roughly 230,000 distinct CDR3 sequences, with under 35% observed a single time. The top ten clones comprise nearly 7.5% of the sample.

This clonotype has a count of ten or more. Its antigen has not been determined. No quality values exist for individual bases; no much larger clone is one base distant. V lost 1 base and J lost 7 bases; the stretch between them is 11 bases long. The CDR3, cysteine through phenylalanine, is 13 amino acids long. Just CDR3 DNA is preserved here, 39 bases in frame from base 1. The CDR1 and CDR2 encoded by the germline V gene are SGHVS and FNYEAQ. This specimen's time point label, interpreted: pre-pandemic baseline sample and day 111 after first positive SARS-CoV-2 test. The specimen comprised a blood sample, sampled at baseline and on day 111 from a kidney transplant recipient. The TCR originated in a male patient aged 30 to 40 who had COVID-19 and was a kidney transplant recipient. Following a transplant, some T cells may be graft donor cells, not patient cells. Here the chain combines TRBV7-6 and TRBJ2-7, with a tentative D gene TRBD1 over 6 matching bases. The CDR3 amino acid sequence is: CASSLVSGEEQYF. The DNA sequence reads TGTGCCAGCAGCTTAGTTTCAGGGGAAGAGCAGTACTTC. Extended through the reference TRBV7-6 and TRBJ2-7 proteins, this CDR3 yields the full variable domain: GAGVSQSPRYKVTKRGQDVALRCDPISGHVSLYWYRQALGQGPEFLTYFNYEAQQDKSGLPNDRFSAERPEGSISTLTIQRTEQRDSAMYRCASSLVSGEEQYFGPGTRLTVT.